One TCR beta chain is described in this entry. Antigen specificity is unknown. The CDR3 extends over 12 amino acids. Trimming took off 8 bases at V and 5 bases at J, with 15 bases between the two ends. Germline assignment: CDR1 DFQATT and CDR2 SNEGSKA (reference sequence). The entry originates in a study of T cells in Graves' hyperthyroidism and ophthalmopathy. At the level of the study: Peripheral blood collection took place at initial diagnosis, before any treatment.

Amplified TCR beta CDR3 regions derived from RNA transcripts. First-round RT-PCR of the TCR CDR3 relied on the HTBI primer set. TCRdb re-called the multiplex PCR reads through MiXCR, storing one row per CDR3 protein. Of about 580,000 distinct CDR3 sequences listed, approximately 15% are singletons. The hyperthyroidism patients had all been newly diagnosed, and their disease duration was under 2 months. Their ages ranged from 18 to 65 years. Blood from later-ophthalmopathy patients was taken at first hyperthyroidism diagnosis. Findings and limits, study-wide: Ophthalmopathy got predicted by the model a median about 6.7 months before its onset.

The source is a woman aged 30 to 39 with Graves' hyperthyroidism that later progressed to Graves' ophthalmopathy. V is TRBV20-1 and J is TRBJ2-5; possible D gene TRBD1, 5 bases. Sequencing used blood. Here the CDR3 DNA reads TGCAGTTATTCGGACACGGTGGAGACCCAGTACTTC. This encodes CSYSDTVETQYF.